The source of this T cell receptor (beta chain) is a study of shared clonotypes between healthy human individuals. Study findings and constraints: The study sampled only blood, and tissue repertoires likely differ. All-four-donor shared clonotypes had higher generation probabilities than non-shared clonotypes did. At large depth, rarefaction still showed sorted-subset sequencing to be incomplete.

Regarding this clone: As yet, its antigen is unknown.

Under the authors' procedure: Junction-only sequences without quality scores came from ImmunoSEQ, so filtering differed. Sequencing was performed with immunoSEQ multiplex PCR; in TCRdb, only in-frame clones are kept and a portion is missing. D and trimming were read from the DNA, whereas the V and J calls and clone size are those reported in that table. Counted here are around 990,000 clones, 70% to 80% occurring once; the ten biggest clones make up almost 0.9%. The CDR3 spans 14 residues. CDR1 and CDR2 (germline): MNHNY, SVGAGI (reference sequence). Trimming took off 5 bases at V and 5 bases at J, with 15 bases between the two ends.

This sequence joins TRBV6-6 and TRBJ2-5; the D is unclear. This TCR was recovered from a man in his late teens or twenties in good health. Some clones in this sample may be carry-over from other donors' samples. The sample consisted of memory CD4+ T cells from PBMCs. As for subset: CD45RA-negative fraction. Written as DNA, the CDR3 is TGTGCCAGCAGTCCCGTGCGAGGCAGTGAGACCCAGTACTTC. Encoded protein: CASSPVRGSETQYF.